The 14 T cell receptor beta chains given below trace back to one sample, sequenced in a study of blood T cell repertoires in COVID-19. Some clones are missing from TCRdb's copy, which holds only in-frame ones; the method was immunoSEQ multiplex PCR. The table has 140,000 to 150,000 clones, about 89% seen once. Sequencing used PBMCs or T cells enriched from blood (not recorded which). The receptors derive from a man in his 60s who had recovered from COVID-19.

The V call is TRBV6-2 or TRBV6-3, the J call TRBJ1-2, with TRBD1 matching over 10 bases. Germline assignment: CDR1 MNHEY and CDR2 SVGEGT. The CDR3 sequence is 15 residues long. Losses at the gene ends were 4 bases for V and 4 bases for J; bases not matched to a gene: 6. The CDR3 nucleotides are TGTGCCAGCAGTTCCTCAAGACAGGGGGCCTATGGCTACACCTTC. It encodes CASSSSRQGAYGYTF.

A single count supports this clone. The J gene is TRBJ1-1, the V gene TRBV10-3; D is ambiguous. This CDR3 is built from 13 residues. The germline CDR1 and CDR2 sequences are ENHRY and SYGVKD. Trimming pared 0 bases from V and 10 bases from J, leaving 12 bases between. The CDR3 DNA sequence: TGTGCCATCAGTGAGTCGACTCGATGGATAGCTTTCTTT. As protein: CAISESTRWIAFF.

The rearrangement joins TRBV6-2 or TRBV6-3 to TRBJ2-1, with D possibly TRBD2 on 7 matching bases. Germline V gene sequence: CDR1 MNHEY, CDR2 SVGEGT. V was clipped by 4 bases and J by 9 bases, with 16 bases between them. The length of the CDR3 is 14 residues. DNA of the CDR3: TGTGCCAGCAGTTTGGCCTGGGGGGGGCCTGAGCAGTTCTTC. This sequence encodes CASSLAWGGPEQFF.

This clone was found once. This CDR3 is also generated by other DNA sequences in the sample. The rearrangement joins TRBV12-3 or TRBV12-4 to TRBJ2-7; a possible D gene is TRBD2 (5 bases). The CDR3 is 11 residues long. The V and J ends lost 6 bases and 4 bases respectively, with 7 bases between them. The CDR3 bases are TGTGCCAGCAGCTCGGGGTACGAGCAGTACTTC. This translates into CASSSGYEQYF.

The chain carries TRBV19 and TRBJ2-5; 12 bases fit TRBD2. CDR1 and CDR2 from the germline V gene are LNHDA and SQIVND (reference sequence). V lost 5 bases, J lost 5 bases, and 9 bases stayed unmatched. This CDR3 comprises 16 residues. CDR3 region: CASSARLAGVMETQYF. In DNA form, the CDR3 reads TGTGCCAGTAGTGCACGACTAGCGGGAGTGATGGAGACCCAGTACTTC.

V usage is TRBV28 and J usage is TRBJ1-5; tentative D call: TRBD1 (6 bases). Trimming took off 6 bases at V and 2 bases at J, with 14 bases between the two ends. CDR3 size: 15 residues. Germline V gives CDR1 MDHEN, CDR2 SYDVKM. The CDR3 coding sequence is TGTGCCAGCAGCGTCAGGGGCCGTGGCAATCAGCCCCAGCATTTT. Translation gives CASSVRGRGNQPQHF.

This sequence joins TRBV6-5 and TRBJ1-4, with D unclear. Trimming removed 6 bases from V and 10 bases from J, with 15 bases in between. Per germline, CDR1 MNHEY and CDR2 SVGAGI. The CDR3 runs 13 residues. The DNA of the CDR3 is TGTGCCAGCAGGGGAGCGCTTGTTGGAAAACTGTTTTTT. It yields the protein CASRGALVGKLFF.

This chain links TRBV28 with TRBJ2-5, with 10 bases aligning to TRBD2. Germline V lookup: CDR1 MDHEN, CDR2 SYDVKM. CDR3 size: 15 residues. V shed 2 bases and J 4 bases; nucleotides not matched to a gene: 4. The CDR3, as DNA: TGTGCCAGCAGTTTAAGCGGGAGGGCCTTAGAGACCCAGTACTTC. It specifies CASSLSGRALETQYF.

The chain employs TRBV7-6 and TRBJ1-6; 7 bases agree with TRBD1. Per the germline V gene, CDR1 is SGHVS and CDR2 is FNYEAQ. This CDR3 has 16 amino acids. The V and J ends lost 0 bases and 2 bases, in that order; junction bases with no gene match: 1. The CDR3 nucleotides read TGTGCCAGCAGCTTAGCGGGACAGCCCTATAATTCACCCCTCCACTTT. Encoded protein: CASSLAGQPYNSPLHF. Supplemented by reference TRBV7-6 and TRBJ1-6, the full variable domain reads GAGVSQSPRYKVTKRGQDVALRCDPISGHVSLYWYRQALGQGPEFLTYFNYEAQQDKSGLPNDRFSAERPEGSISTLTIQRTEQRDSAMYRCASSLAGQPYNSPLHFGNGTRLTVT.

The chain is built from TRBV4-1 and TRBJ1-2; 7 bases align to TRBD1. Germline trimming cut 2 bases from V and 3 bases from J; bases unmatched to any gene: 9. CDR1 is MGHRA and CDR2 is YSYEKL in the germline V gene. The CDR3 is made up of 16 amino acids. The CDR3: CASSQRGQQSDYGYTF. The CDR3 DNA sequence: TGCGCCAGCAGCCAAAGGGGACAGCAATCCGACTATGGCTACACCTTC.

V gene TRBV19 combines with J gene TRBJ2-5, with D perhaps TRBD1 (5 bases). The CDR3 runs 14 residues. Germline loops: CDR1 LNHDA, CDR2 SQIVND (reference sequence). V was clipped by 3 bases and J by 6 bases, with 14 bases between them. CDR3 protein: CASSISGLGKTQYF. In DNA, the CDR3 is TGTGCCAGTAGTATTTCAGGGTTGGGGAAGACCCAGTACTTC. Variable domain in full (rest from reference TRBV19 and TRBJ2-5): DGGITQSPKYLFRKEGQNVTLSCEQNLNHDAMYWYRQDPGQGLRLIYYSQIVNDFQKGDIAEGYSVSREKKESFPLTVTSAQKNPTAFYLCASSISGLGKTQYFGPGTRLLVL.

The chain links TRBV28 to TRBJ1-3; D is unresolved. V was clipped by 5 bases and J by 3 bases, with 11 bases between them. CDR1 MDHEN and CDR2 SYDVKM come from the germline V gene. The CDR3 contains 14 residues. The DNA of the CDR3 is TGTGCCAGCAGTGGCGCGGCGCTTGGAAACACCATATATTTT. This gives the protein CASSGAALGNTIYF.

J is TRBJ1-6 and V is TRBV7-6, with TRBD1 identical over 10 bases. CDR3 length equals 14 residues. Germline V lookup: CDR1 SGHVS, CDR2 FNYEAQ. V shed 8 bases, J shed 6 bases, and the junction held 4 bases outside the gene matches. The CDR3 is CASRGDRGNSPLHF. DNA of the CDR3: TGTGCCAGCCGGGGGGACAGGGGTAATTCACCCCTCCACTTT.

This chain uses TRBV11-2 with TRBJ2-1, with 16 nucleotides matching TRBD2. CDR3 length: 17 amino acids. V was clipped by 5 bases and J by 7 bases; unmatched bases: 8. Germline V gives CDR1 SGHAT, CDR2 FQNNGV. The CDR3 DNA sequence: TGTGCCAGCAGCCTATCGGGACTAGCGGGAGGGGGTAATGAGCAGTTCTTC. It yields the protein CASSLSGLAGGGNEQFF.